This T cell receptor beta chain is from a study of cytotoxic CD8 clonotypes in ibrutinib-treated CLL. Study at large: Roughly 10 relapsed/refractory, some 16 treatment-naive; under 18 IGHV unmutated. Among the samples, the mean was roughly 260,000 productive templates and tens of thousands of productive rearrangements. Study-wide results and caveats: At progression, clonality fell back toward baseline after rising at ibrutinib response.

A word on this clone: No antigen is known for it.

Germline CDR1 and CDR2: SGHNT and YENEEA. The length of the CDR3 is 14 residues. V gave up 5 bases and J gave up 5 bases, with 10 bases separating them. Investigators sourced about 2 micrograms of genomic DNA from cryopreserved PBMCs for TCR beta libraries. Repertoires were generated with immunoSEQ multiplex PCR, while TCRdb's copy carries only in-frame clones and drops some. The sample includes about 120,000 clones, roughly 57% of them seen just once. The origin of this receptor is a human donor with chronic lymphocytic leukemia. The V and J genes are TRBV11-3 and TRBJ1-6; D gene uncertain. The material was PBMCs, obtained after 24 months of ibrutinib treatment. The CDR3 protein is CASSPLRNNSPLHF. The CDR3, as DNA: TGTGCCAGCAGCCCCCTCCGGAATAATTCACCCCTCCACTTT.